One TCR beta chain is described in this entry. Its antigen is not identified. The CDR3 has 16 amino acids. The V gene's germline CDR1 is SGDLS and CDR2 YYNGEE. With 2 bases clipped from V and 3 bases from J, the junction kept 9 bases outside the gene matches. Once extracted for a subset, genomic DNA was divided evenly among several immunoSEQ plates. The protocol was immunoSEQ multiplex PCR, while the TCRdb copy is restricted to in-frame clones and leaves out a portion. The sample has some 2,000,000 clones, approximately 94% seen once. The source of the sample is a study of shared clonotypes between healthy human individuals. Across the study: Two women and a few men aged 18 to 49 made up the donors. Study findings and constraints: The naive CD4 repertoires of a handful of donors were compared, and around 4.7% of clonotypes were shared. Donor clonotype sharing was expected to depend on sequencing depth.

The V and J genes are TRBV9 and TRBJ2-3; 7 bases map to TRBD2. Source material: naive CD4+ T cells sorted from blood. Subset meaning: CD45RA+ positively selected. This clonotype was obtained from a man younger than 30 in good health. For the CDR3, the DNA is TGTGCCAGCAGCGTCAAGGGCGGGGGTTTGACAGATACGCAGTATTTT. Translation gives CASSVKGGGLTDTQYF.